The T cell receptor beta chain described here comes from a study of beta chain features in type 1 diabetes. This CDR3 comprises 13 residues. V was pared by 2 bases and J by 7 bases, with 11 bases between. CDR1 and CDR2 (germline): SGHDN, FVKESK. Sequencing targeted expressed TCRB transcripts, as all isolated RNA had been reverse transcribed. Method: immunoSEQ multiplex PCR; TCRdb's copy keeps in-frame clones and lacks some. Here the sample spans approximately 140,000 clones, roughly 10% being singletons. This chain joins TRBV14 and TRBJ1-2, with D uncertain. This sequence originates from a woman in her forties in good health. Input material: central memory CD4+ T cells from blood. The chain's CDR3 is CASSQSGLSGYTF. DNA for the CDR3: TGTGCCAGCAGCCAATCGGGGTTGTCTGGCTACACCTTC. Complete variable domain (other parts from reference TRBV14 and TRBJ1-2): EAGVTQFPSHSVIEKGQTVTLRCDPISGHDNLYWYRRVMGKEIKFLLHFVKESKQDESGMPNNRFLAERTGGTYSTLKVQPAELEDSGVYFCASSQSGLSGYTFGSGTRLTVV.